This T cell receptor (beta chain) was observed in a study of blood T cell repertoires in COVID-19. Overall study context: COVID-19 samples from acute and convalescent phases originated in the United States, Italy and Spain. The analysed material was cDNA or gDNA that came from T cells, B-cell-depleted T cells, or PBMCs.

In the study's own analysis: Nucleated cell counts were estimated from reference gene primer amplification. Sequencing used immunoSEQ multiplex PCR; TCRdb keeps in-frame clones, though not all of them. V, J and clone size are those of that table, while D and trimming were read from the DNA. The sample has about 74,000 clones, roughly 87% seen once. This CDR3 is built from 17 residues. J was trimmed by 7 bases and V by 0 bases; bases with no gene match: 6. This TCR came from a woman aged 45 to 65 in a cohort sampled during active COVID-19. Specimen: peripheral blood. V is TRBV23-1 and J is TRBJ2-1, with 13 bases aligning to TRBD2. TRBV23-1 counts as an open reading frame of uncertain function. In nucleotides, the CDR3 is TGCGCCAGCAGTCAATCTTTGGGACTAGCGGGACCTAATGAGCAGTTCTTC. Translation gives CASSQSLGLAGPNEQFF.